The present entry profiles one T cell receptor (beta chain) with its context. Antigen: not known. V shed 0 bases and J shed 1 base, with 7 bases lying between them. Germline loops: CDR1 SGHRS, CDR2 YFSETQ. CDR3 length: 15 amino acids. Profiling relied on immunoSEQ multiplex PCR, and the TCRdb table lists in-frame clones only, not all of them. The table includes about 82,000 clones, more than 80% detected once. The source of the sample is a study of OX40 agonist ivuxolimab in advanced cancers. Across the whole study: Ivuxolimab doses were 0.01, 0.1, 0.3, 1.5, 3 or 10 mg/kg every 2 weeks.

Regarding the study as a whole: Which antigen the expanded peripheral T cells recognized is unknown.

J is TRBJ2-2 and V is TRBV5-1; D unclear. This clonotype was sampled from an adult with an advanced solid tumor such as melanoma, head and neck, liver or kidney cancer. The sample in question was CD4+ or CD8+ T cells sorted from blood, obtained in a trial of the OX40 agonist ivuxolimab. The CDR3 is CASSLAPVNTGELFF. The CDR3 nucleotides are TGCGCCAGCAGCTTGGCCCCAGTGAACACCGGGGAGCTGTTTTTT.